This entry features one T cell receptor beta chain sequence. The conserved final phenylalanine or tryptophan is absent from the CDR3, which likely points to a read error. The DNA is omitted, as the CDR3 cannot be located on it reliably, and the CDR3 follows TCRdb's listing. This sample was included in a study of tumor-infiltrating lymphocytes in oesophageal squamous cell carcinoma. The CDR3 is 17 amino acids long, termini counted. Germline V gene data show CDR1 as SGHTA and CDR2 as FQGNSA. MiXCR was run by TCRdb on the reads, yielding one entry per CDR3 protein. This sample has roughly 11,000 distinct CDR3 sequences, with 58% found just once.

The TCR comes from a female donor with esophageal squamous cell carcinoma. This chain uses TRBV7-2 with TRBJ2-3; the tabulated D call, TRBD1, remains unverified against the DNA. Sequenced: blood. CDR3 loop: CASSSWKGGYNEQFFGP.